This T cell receptor beta chain was documented in a study of blood T cell repertoires in COVID-19. Germline CDR1 reads LNHDA; CDR2 reads SQIVND (reference sequence). V gave up 3 bases and J gave up 6 bases, with 11 bases separating them. The CDR3 has 13 residues. Profiling relied on immunoSEQ multiplex PCR, and the TCRdb table lists in-frame clones only, not all of them. The sample comprises some 250,000 clones, more than 65% of which are singletons, and approximately 8.7% rests with the top ten. The sequenced sample was peripheral blood. The clonotype comes from a woman over 75 with acute or convalescent COVID-19. V usage is TRBV19 and J usage is TRBJ1-1, with a tentative D call TRBD1 (5 bases). The CDR3 sequence: CASSMGRDAEAFF. CDR3 DNA sequence: TGTGCCAGTAGTATGGGCAGGGATGCTGAAGCTTTCTTT.